This TCR beta chain was sequenced during a study of blood T cell repertoires in COVID-19 (dated by TCRdb to 2018 to 2021). With respect to the entire study: The collaborator samples originated in the United States, Italy and Spain and spanned the acute and convalescent phases of COVID-19. The material from the prospective study consisted of cDNA or gDNA derived from T cells, B-cell-depleted T cells, or PBMCs. Subjects who had been exposed to COVID-19, were actively infected with it, or had recovered from it provided the deeply sampled blood TCRbeta repertoires that made up the dataset. A freely available public database, intended as a resource for researchers studying the immune response to SARS-CoV-2, is where the repertoires were released. The samples were drawn from two sources: the first 160 participants of the ongoing ImmuneRACE study, and 1,200 or so subjects contributed by 6 global collaborators. Sample metadata almost always included a de-identified subject ID, COVID-19 status, age in years and sex. Where available, HLA class I and class II types were taken from metadata supplied by the sample provider and were not determined by assay-based typing.

Of note for this clone: There is no known antigen for this receptor. No much larger clone is present one base from it, and per-base qualities are unavailable.

Beyond this particular receptor, the publication reports: Clinical and demographic metadata were provided uncurated, with the amount varying by source and participant.

Each collaborating institution followed its own protocols to collect whole blood in K2EDTA tubes. Collaborator samples were shipped for TCRbeta analysis as frozen whole blood, isolated PBMCs, or DNA extracted from either sample type. TCRbeta CDR3 regions were amplified from genomic DNA by means of the immunoSEQ Assay, a bias-controlled multiplex PCR. As for the original processing: Within the assay, amplification of reference gene primers was used to estimate how many nucleated cells each sample contained. To quantify the absolute abundance of each unique TCRbeta CDR3 rearrangement, sequence reads were collapsed and filtered. Productive Simpson clonality was computed per sample as the square root of Simpson's diversity index over productive rearrangements. TCRdb re-hosts the immuneACCESS table, in-frame sequences only. Its copies lack some clones; in the studies checked, an unresolved V gene accounts for under half of them, and the cause for the rest is not known. The V and J calls and clone size are taken from that table; D and trimming were inferred from the DNA. Recorded for this sample are 200,000 to 300,000 clones; about 88% of them occurred a single time. Clones ranked in the top ten supply approximately 2% of the sample.

The CDR3, cysteine through phenylalanine, is 14 amino acids long. The entry retains the CDR3 DNA only, 42 bases that are in frame from base 1. Relative to germline, V is missing 0 bases and J is missing 4 bases, with 3 bases of the junction outside any gene match. Based on the germline V gene (reference sequence), the CDR1 and CDR2 sequences are SGHNT and YYREEE. The chain couples TRBV5-4 to TRBJ1-2, with 7 middle bases fitting TRBD1. This receptor was identified in a young man with active or convalescent COVID-19. Specimen: peripheral blood. The CDR3 reads CASSLEAGGYGYTF. At the DNA level, the sequence is TGTGCCAGCAGCTTGGAGGCAGGGGGCTATGGCTACACCTTC.